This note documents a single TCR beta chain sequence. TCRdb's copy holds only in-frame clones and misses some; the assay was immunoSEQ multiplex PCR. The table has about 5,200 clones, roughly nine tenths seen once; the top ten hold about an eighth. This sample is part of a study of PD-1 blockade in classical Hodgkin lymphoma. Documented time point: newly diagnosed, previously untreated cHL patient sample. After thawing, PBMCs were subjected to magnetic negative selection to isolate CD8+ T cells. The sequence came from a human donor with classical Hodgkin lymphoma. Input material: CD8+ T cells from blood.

CDR3 sequence reads: CASSLEGLWTMLDTDTQYF. In nucleotides, the CDR3 is TGTGCCAGCAGCCTAGAAGGGCTCTGGACCATGTTGGACACAGATACGCAGTATTTT. The chain carries TRBV7-2 and TRBJ2-3; D not certain. The germline CDR1 and CDR2 sequences are SGHTA and FQGNSA. The CDR3 sequence is 19 residues long. V lost 5 bases and J 2 bases, leaving 26 bases between the germline ends.